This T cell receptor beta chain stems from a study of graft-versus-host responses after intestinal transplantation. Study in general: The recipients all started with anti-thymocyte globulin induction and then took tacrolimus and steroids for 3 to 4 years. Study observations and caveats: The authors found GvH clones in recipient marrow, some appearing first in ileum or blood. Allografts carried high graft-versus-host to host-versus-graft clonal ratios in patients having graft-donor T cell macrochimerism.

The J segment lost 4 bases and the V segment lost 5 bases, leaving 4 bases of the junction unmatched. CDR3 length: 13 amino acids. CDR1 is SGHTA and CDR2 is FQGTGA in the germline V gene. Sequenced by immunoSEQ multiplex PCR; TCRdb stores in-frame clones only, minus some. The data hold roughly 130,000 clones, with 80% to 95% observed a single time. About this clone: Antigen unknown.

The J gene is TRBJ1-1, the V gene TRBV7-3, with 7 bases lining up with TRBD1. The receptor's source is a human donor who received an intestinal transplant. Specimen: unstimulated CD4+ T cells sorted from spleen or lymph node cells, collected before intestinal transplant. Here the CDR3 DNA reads TGTGCCAGCAGCGGCGACAGGGTCACTGAAGCTTTCTTT. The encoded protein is CASSGDRVTEAFF. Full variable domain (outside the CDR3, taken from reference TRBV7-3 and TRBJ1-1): GAGVSQTPSNKVTEKGKYVELRCDPISGHTALYWYRQSLGQGPEFLIYFQGTGAADDSGLPNDRFFAVRPEGSVSTLKIQRTERGDSAVYLCASSGDRVTEAFFGQGTRLTVV.